This T cell receptor beta chain was sequenced during a study of T cell responses to AZD1222 COVID-19 vaccine. Study results and limitations: Repertoires were obtained only post-peak T cell response. When two AZD1222 doses had been given, Spike-specific TCR breadth and depth rose.

On this clone itself: Antigen unknown.

J gave up 6 bases and V 0 bases, and 19 bases lay outside the gene matches. The CDR3 is 19 residues long. Germline assignment: CDR1 SNHLY and CDR2 FYNNEI. Assay used: immunoSEQ multiplex PCR; TCRdb lists only in-frame clones, some missing. The top ten hold about 0.9% of the sample, which has 150,000 or so clones, more than 85% seen once. The specimen comprised peripheral blood, sampled on day 0 of AZD1222 vaccination. The rearrangement uses TRBV2 and TRBJ1-1; 7 positions match TRBD1. This receptor was identified in an adult in good health. The CDR3 DNA reads as TGTGCCAGCAGTGAAGCGTTGGGGCTTGCGGTCAGGGGGTACGCTGAAGCTTTCTTT. This encodes CASSEALGLAVRGYAEAFF.